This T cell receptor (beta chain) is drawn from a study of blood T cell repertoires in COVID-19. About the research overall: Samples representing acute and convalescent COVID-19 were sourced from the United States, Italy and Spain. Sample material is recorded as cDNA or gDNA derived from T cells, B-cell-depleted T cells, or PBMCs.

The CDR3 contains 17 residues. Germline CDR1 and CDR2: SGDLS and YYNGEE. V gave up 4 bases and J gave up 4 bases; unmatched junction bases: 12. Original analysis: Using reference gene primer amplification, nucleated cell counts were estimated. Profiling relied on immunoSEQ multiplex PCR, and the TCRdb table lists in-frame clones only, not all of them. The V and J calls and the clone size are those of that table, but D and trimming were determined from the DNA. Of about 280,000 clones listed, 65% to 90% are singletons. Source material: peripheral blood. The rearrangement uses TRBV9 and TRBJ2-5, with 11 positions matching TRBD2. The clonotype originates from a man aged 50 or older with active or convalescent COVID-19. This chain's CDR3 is CASSTRSSGRVGETQYF. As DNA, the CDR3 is TGTGCCAGCAGCACTCGTAGTAGCGGGAGGGTTGGAGAGACCCAGTACTTC.